The clone carrying this TCR beta chain has just one count. Antigen unknown. The sort gate was single viable CD3+CD4+CD8-CD45RO+ cells for memory CD4+ T cells. Germline CDR1 is SGHTA and CDR2 is FQGNSA. This CDR3 contains 14 residues. V lost 5 bases to trimming and J lost 7 bases; unmatched junction nucleotides: 8. These data belong to a study of memory CD4+ T cells and cytomegalovirus serostatus. Overall study results and limits: Suggested: most of the CMV-linked TCR signature lies in CD4+ memory cells.

Assay used: immunoSEQ multiplex PCR; TCRdb lists only in-frame clones, some missing. There are 40,000 to 50,000 clones in the sample; roughly 80% occur only once, and approximately 0.97% lies in the top ten. This sequence joins TRBV7-2 and TRBJ1-3; TRBD1 aligns across 7 bases. The clonotype comes from an adult in good health and CMV-seronegative. The specimen sequenced was memory CD4+ T cells from blood. CDR3: CASSATTGSNTIYF. DNA of the CDR3: TGTGCCAGCAGCGCGACGACAGGGTCGAACACCATATATTTT.